The 17 T cell receptor beta chains presented below share a single source sample, sequenced in a study of T cell therapy after organ transplantation. No antigen is known for these receptors. Some clones are missing from TCRdb's copy, which holds only in-frame ones; the method was immunoSEQ multiplex PCR. The top ten hold roughly 31% of the sample, which has some 17,000 clones, less than 90% seen once. The time point is: 20-29 weeks after completion of therapy. Specimen: CD8+ T cells from blood, collected after autologous CMV-specific T cell therapy. The origin of the receptors is a human patient who had received a solid organ transplant and had CMV disease. A share of the T cells may be of graft donor origin.

The chain links TRBV4-1 to TRBJ2-7; the match to TRBD1 covers 8 bases. The germline gives CDR1 MGHRA, CDR2 YSYEKL. The CDR3 loop spans 15 amino acids. V was pared by 4 bases and J by 6 bases, with 11 bases of the junction left unmatched. In DNA, the CDR3 is TGCGCCAGCAGCCCCACACAGGGGGAAGGGGGCGAGCAGTACTTC. Protein: CASSPTQGEGGEQYF.

This clone was seen more than once but under ten times. V usage is TRBV2 and J usage is TRBJ1-5, with D unclear. CDR1 and CDR2 from the germline V gene are SNHLY and FYNNEI. V shed 3 bases and J shed 3 bases, with 6 bases lying between them. The CDR3 consists of 13 residues. This CDR3 is CASSDQDNQPQHF. Here the CDR3 DNA reads TGTGCCAGCAGTGATCAGGACAATCAGCCCCAGCATTTT.

This rearrangement joins TRBV6-1 to TRBJ2-2, with 14 bases matching TRBD2. V was pared by 1 base and J by 8 bases, with 3 bases of the junction left unmatched. Germline V gives CDR1 MNHNS, CDR2 SASEGT. The CDR3 consists of 16 residues. The CDR3 coding sequence is TGTGCCAGCAGTGAAGTGGGACTAGCGGGAGCTGGGGAGCTGTTTTTT. Its protein is CASSEVGLAGAGELFF.

The V and J genes are TRBV4-1 and TRBJ2-2; D might be TRBD1 (6 bases). Germline CDR1 and CDR2: MGHRA and YSYEKL. The CDR3 contains 14 residues. V was clipped by 3 bases and J by 8 bases, with 13 bases between them. The CDR3 here is CASSQSRGSGELFF. The CDR3 DNA sequence: TGCGCCAGCAGCCAGAGCAGGGGTTCGGGGGAGCTGTTTTTT.

This rearrangement joins TRBV11-3 to TRBJ1-1, with unresolved D. Trimming stripped 3 bases from V and 6 bases from J, with 11 bases between. This CDR3 has 13 residues. Per germline, CDR1 SGHNT and CDR2 YENEEA. CDR3 loop: CASSFPGDPEAFF. The CDR3 region has the DNA TGTGCCAGCAGCTTTCCAGGTGACCCTGAAGCTTTCTTT.

The genes are TRBV21-1 and TRBJ1-1. TRBV21-1 is a pseudogene segment. This CDR3 region has 16 residues. The DNA of the CDR3 is TGTGCCAGCAGCATCAAAAGGAGAGGCCTAAACACTGAAGCTTTCTTT. It is translated as CASSIKRRGLNTEAFF.

V usage is TRBV27 and J usage is TRBJ1-1; 7 bases map to TRBD1. The CDR3 has 14 amino acids. Germline CDR1 and CDR2: MNHEY and SMNVEV (reference sequence). The V gene end was trimmed by 1 base and the J gene end by 6 bases; junction bases not matched to a gene: 5. The CDR3 loop reads CASSLYPRGPEAFF. As DNA, the CDR3 is TGTGCCAGCAGTTTATACCCTAGGGGGCCTGAAGCTTTCTTT.

This clone occurred once. This chain connects TRBV6-1 to TRBJ2-7, with a possible D match to TRBD2 (6 bases). Germline CDR1 and CDR2: MNHNS and SASEGT. This CDR3 has 15 amino acids. Between the trimmed V and J ends, which lost 1 base and 3 bases, there was a span of 13 bases. CDR3 loop: CASSEVIQGLYEQYF. The CDR3 DNA sequence: TGTGCCAGCAGTGAAGTTATTCAGGGACTCTACGAGCAGTACTTC.

The rearrangement uses TRBV29-1 and TRBJ1-1; no clear D. V lost 7 bases and J 4 bases, leaving 13 bases between the germline ends. This CDR3 spans 12 amino acids. The V gene's germline CDR1 is SQVTM and CDR2 ANQGSEA. CDR3 residues: CSAFAGGTEAFF. As DNA, the CDR3 is TGCAGCGCGTTTGCAGGAGGCACTGAAGCTTTCTTT.

The chain is built from TRBV30 and TRBJ1-1; D gene ambiguous. The CDR3 covers 11 residues. The germline gives CDR1 GTSNPN, CDR2 SVGIG (reference sequence). V gave up 3 bases and J gave up 9 bases, with 11 bases separating them. In DNA, the CDR3 is TGTGCCTGGAGGTTGGTTAACCAAGCTTTCTTT. Translation: CAWRLVNQAFF.

The chain employs TRBV27 and TRBJ2-7, with D possibly TRBD1 on 5 matching bases. Germline V gene data show CDR1 as MNHEY and CDR2 as SMNVEV (reference sequence). The V end was cut by 3 bases, the J end by 4 bases, with 10 bases between. There are 13 residues in the CDR3. CDR3 region: CASSLTENYEQYF. The CDR3 DNA reads TGTGCCAGCAGTTTGACAGAGAATTACGAGCAGTACTTC.

V gene TRBV11-3 combines with J gene TRBJ2-7, with a tentative D call TRBD1 (5 bases). The V and J ends lost 5 bases and 2 bases respectively, with 13 bases between them. The germline V gene has CDR1 SGHNT and CDR2 YENEEA. The CDR3 spans 14 residues. DNA of the CDR3: TGTGCCAGCAGCCTTGGCAAGGGGACCTACGAGCAGTACTTC. Amino acids: CASSLGKGTYEQYF.

The rearrangement links TRBV19 to TRBJ1-2; 9 bases are shared with TRBD1. The germline gives CDR1 LNHDA, CDR2 SQIVND (reference sequence). After removal of 5 bases from V and 4 bases from J, the junction contained 5 bases not matched to a gene. There are 14 residues in the CDR3. CDR3 bases: TGTGCCAGTAGTGGGACAGGGTTGTCCTATGGCTACACCTTC. Its translation: CASSGTGLSYGYTF.

This clone was detected once. The chain combines TRBV2 with TRBJ2-3; 9 nucleotides agree with TRBD1. Germline CDR1 and CDR2: SNHLY and FYNNEI. Trimming took 8 bases from V and 4 from J; bases not matched to a gene: 13. CDR3 length: 16 residues. CDR3 nucleotide sequence: TGTGCCAGCGAACAGGACCCGGGACAGGGTTCAGATACGCAGTATTTT. This translates into CASEQDPGQGSDTQYF. Looking up the rest from reference TRBV2 and TRBJ2-3 gives the full variable domain: EPEVTQTPSHQVTQMGQEVILRCVPISNHLYFYWYRQILGQKVEFLVSFYNNEISEKSEIFDDQFSVERPDGSNFTLKIRSTKLEDSAMYFCASEQDPGQGSDTQYFGPGTRLTVL.

The chain combines TRBV11-1 with TRBJ2-7; D is undetermined. The CDR3 consists of 14 residues. Germline V CDR1 and CDR2: SGHAT, FQDESV (reference sequence). V dropped 1 base and J dropped 0 bases, with 7 bases sitting between them. In DNA form, the CDR3 reads TGTGCCAGCAGCTTAGAAGGGTACTCCTACGAGCAGTACTTC. It yields the protein CASSLEGYSYEQYF.

The V gene is TRBV9, the J gene TRBJ1-1; D remains ambiguous. V shed 4 bases and J shed 8 bases, with 15 bases lying between them. This CDR3 comprises 13 residues. In germline, CDR1 is SGDLS, CDR2 YYNGEE. The CDR3 is CASSPGHREEAFF. In nucleotides, the CDR3 is TGTGCCAGCAGCCCCGGGCACCGTGAAGAAGCTTTCTTT.

This rearrangement joins TRBV2 to TRBJ2-1; D call uncertain. The CDR3 contains 12 residues. V lost 10 bases, J lost 7 bases, and 14 bases lay in between. The germline gives CDR1 SNHLY, CDR2 FYNNEI. The chain's CDR3 is CANYHLVNEQFF. The CDR3 nucleotides are TGTGCCAACTACCACCTAGTGAATGAGCAGTTCTTC. Full variable domain (missing parts from reference TRBV2 and TRBJ2-1): EPEVTQTPSHQVTQMGQEVILRCVPISNHLYFYWYRQILGQKVEFLVSFYNNEISEKSEIFDDQFSVERPDGSNFTLKIRSTKLEDSAMYFCANYHLVNEQFFGPGTRLTVL.